The sequence of this TCR beta chain was determined in a study of shared clonotypes between healthy human individuals. General observations from the study: Limited genetic and exposure-history diversity came from having few donors.

Sequencing was performed with immunoSEQ multiplex PCR; in TCRdb, only in-frame clones are kept and a portion is missing. The repertoire holds fewer than 600,000 clones, with 70% to 80% as singletons. Remarks on this clone: Its antigen is undetermined.

This CDR3 is 16 amino acids long. The V end was cut by 2 bases, the J end by 2 bases, with 13 bases between. Germline V gene data show CDR1 as LGHNA and CDR2 as YNFKEQ. The study enrolled healthy HIV-negative adults without recent acute infections or vaccinations as donors. For unsorted samples, genomic DNA was extracted from roughly 100 million PBMCs. The receptor was derived from a woman aged 40 to 50 in good health. Some clones in this sample may be carry-over from other donors' samples. The sample comprised PBMCs. The chain has TRBV4-2 and TRBJ1-3; maybe TRBD1 (5 bases). CDR3 nucleotide sequence: TGTGCCAGCAGCCAAAGCGGCTTGGGGGCTGGAAACACCATATATTTT. Translation: CASSQSGLGAGNTIYF.